The clone carrying this TCR beta chain was seen a few times. This specimen comes from a study of T cell repertoires in cytomegalovirus infection. At the level of the study: Public signatures in TCR beta pointed to CMV infection and matching HLA type.

From the reads, TCRdb called clonotypes with MiXCR, one entry per CDR3 protein. The sample holds 160,000 or so distinct CDR3 sequences, around 20% seen once. The length of the CDR3 is 14 residues. Trimming cost V 4 bases and J 6 bases, with 13 bases left between them. Germline CDR1 is SGHDN and CDR2 is FVKESK. The TCR was taken from a human donor in good health (CMV status not recorded). Some clones in this sample may be carry-over from other donors' samples. The sequenced sample was PBMCs. The chain joins TRBV14 to TRBJ2-4; D is perhaps TRBD1 (5 bases). DNA of the CDR3: TGTGCCAGCAGCCTTAGACAGACCCCAAACATTCAGTACTTC. This translates into CASSLRQTPNIQYF. Full variable domain (missing parts from reference TRBV14 and TRBJ2-4): EAGVTQFPSHSVIEKGQTVTLRCDPISGHDNLYWYRRVMGKEIKFLLHFVKESKQDESGMPNNRFLAERTGGTYSTLKVQPAELEDSGVYFCASSLRQTPNIQYFGAGTRLSVL.